This TCR beta chain was documented in a study of blood T cell repertoires in COVID-19. At the level of the study: Collection of acute and convalescent COVID-19 samples took place in the United States, Italy and Spain.

The protocol was immunoSEQ multiplex PCR, while the TCRdb copy is restricted to in-frame clones and leaves out a portion. Counted here are under 150,000 clones, around 82% occurring once; the ten biggest clones make up over 10%. This CDR3 contains 14 residues. Per the germline V gene, CDR1 is MGHRA and CDR2 is YSYEKL. The V segment lost 8 bases and the J segment 0 bases; nucleotides outside the gene matches: 5. The specimen sequenced was peripheral blood. This chain joins TRBV4-1 and TRBJ2-5, with 8 positions matching TRBD2. The sequence came from a man aged 60 to 69 with active or convalescent COVID-19. CDR3 DNA: TGCGCCAGCGGGAGACTAGCGAACCAAGAGACCCAGTACTTC. This codes for CASGRLANQETQYF.